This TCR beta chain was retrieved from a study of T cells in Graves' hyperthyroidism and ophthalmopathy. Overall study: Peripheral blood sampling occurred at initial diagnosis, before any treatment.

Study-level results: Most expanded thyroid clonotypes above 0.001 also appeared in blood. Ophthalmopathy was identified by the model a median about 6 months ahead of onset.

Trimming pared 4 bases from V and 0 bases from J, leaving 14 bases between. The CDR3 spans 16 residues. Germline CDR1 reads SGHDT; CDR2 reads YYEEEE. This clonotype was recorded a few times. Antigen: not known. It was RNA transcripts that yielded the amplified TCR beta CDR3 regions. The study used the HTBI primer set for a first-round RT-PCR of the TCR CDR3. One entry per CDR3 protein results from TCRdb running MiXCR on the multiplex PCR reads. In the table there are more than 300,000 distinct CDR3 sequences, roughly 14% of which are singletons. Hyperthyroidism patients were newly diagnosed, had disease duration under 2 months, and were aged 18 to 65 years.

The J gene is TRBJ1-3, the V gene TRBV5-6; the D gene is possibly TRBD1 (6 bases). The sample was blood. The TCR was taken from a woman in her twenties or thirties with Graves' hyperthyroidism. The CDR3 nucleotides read TGTGCCAGCAGCAGACCCCGACAGGACTCTGGAAACACCATATATTTT. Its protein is CASSRPRQDSGNTIYF.